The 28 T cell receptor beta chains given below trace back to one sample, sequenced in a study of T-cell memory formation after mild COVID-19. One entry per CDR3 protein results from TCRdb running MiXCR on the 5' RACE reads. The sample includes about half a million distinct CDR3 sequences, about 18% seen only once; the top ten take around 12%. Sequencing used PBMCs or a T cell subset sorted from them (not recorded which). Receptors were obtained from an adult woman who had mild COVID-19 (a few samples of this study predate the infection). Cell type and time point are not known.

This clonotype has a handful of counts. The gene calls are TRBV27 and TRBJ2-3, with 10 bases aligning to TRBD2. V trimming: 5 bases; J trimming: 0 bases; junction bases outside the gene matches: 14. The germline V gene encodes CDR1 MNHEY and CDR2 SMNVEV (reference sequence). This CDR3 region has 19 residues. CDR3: CASSPKPPISGRSTDTQYF. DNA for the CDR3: TGTGCCAGCAGTCCAAAACCTCCCATTAGCGGGAGGAGCACAGATACGCAGTATTTT.

The CDR3 DNA reads as TGTGCCAGCAGCTTAGCGTCGGGGCGGGAGAGGCAGACCCAGTACTTC. Its translation is CASSLASGRERQTQYF. The chain couples TRBV7-9 to TRBJ2-5, with 7 bases lining up with TRBD2. The CDR3 loop spans 16 amino acids. Trimming took 0 bases from V and 6 from J; bases not matched to a gene: 10. Germline CDR1 SEHNR, CDR2 FQNEAQ (reference sequence).

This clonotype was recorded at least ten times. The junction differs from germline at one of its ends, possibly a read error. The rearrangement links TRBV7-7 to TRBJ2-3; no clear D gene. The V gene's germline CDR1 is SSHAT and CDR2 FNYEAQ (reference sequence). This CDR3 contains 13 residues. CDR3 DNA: TGTGCTAGCAGCTTTGTTCCCACAGATACGCAGTATTTT. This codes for CASSFVPTDTQYF.

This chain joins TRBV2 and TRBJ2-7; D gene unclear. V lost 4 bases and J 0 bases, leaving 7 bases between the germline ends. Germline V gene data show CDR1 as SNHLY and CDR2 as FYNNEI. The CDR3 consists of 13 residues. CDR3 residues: CASSVLASYEQYF. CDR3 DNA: TGTGCCAGCAGTGTTTTGGCCTCCTACGAGCAGTACTTC.

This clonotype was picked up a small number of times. Here the CDR3 reads CASSRSPNTGELFF. The CDR3 bases are TGTGCCAGCAGCCGAAGTCCGAACACCGGGGAGCTGTTTTTT. The chain has TRBV7-2 and TRBJ2-2; D is undetermined. V lost 5 bases, J lost 0 bases, and 7 bases lay in between. Germline V gene lookup returns CDR1 SGHTA and CDR2 FQGNSA. The CDR3 has 14 amino acids. The full variable domain, completed using reference TRBV7-2 and TRBJ2-2, is GAGVSQSPSNKVTEKGKDVELRCDPISGHTALYWYRQSLGQGLEFLIYFQGNSAPDKSGLPSDRFSAERTGGSVSTLTIQRTQQEDSAVYLCASSRSPNTGELFFGEGSRLTVL.

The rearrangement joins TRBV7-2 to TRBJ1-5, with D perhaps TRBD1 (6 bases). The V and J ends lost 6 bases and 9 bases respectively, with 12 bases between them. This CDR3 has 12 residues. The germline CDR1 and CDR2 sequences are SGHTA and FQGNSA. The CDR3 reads CASREGGRPQHF. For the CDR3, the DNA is TGTGCCAGCAGGGAGGGGGGCAGGCCCCAGCATTTT.

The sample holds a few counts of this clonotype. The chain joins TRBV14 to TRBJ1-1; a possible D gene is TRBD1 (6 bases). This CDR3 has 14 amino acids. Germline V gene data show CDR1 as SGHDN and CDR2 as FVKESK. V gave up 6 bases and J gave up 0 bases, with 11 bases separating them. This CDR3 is CASREGGLNTEAFF. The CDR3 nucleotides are TGTGCCAGCAGAGAAGGGGGTTTGAACACTGAAGCTTTCTTT.

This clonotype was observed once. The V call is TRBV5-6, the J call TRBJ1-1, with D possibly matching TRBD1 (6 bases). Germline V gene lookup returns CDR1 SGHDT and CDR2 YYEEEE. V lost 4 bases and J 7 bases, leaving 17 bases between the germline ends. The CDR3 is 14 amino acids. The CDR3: CASSLRQTGHEAFF. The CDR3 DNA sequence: TGTGCCAGCAGCCTCCGACAGACAGGACATGAAGCTTTCTTT.

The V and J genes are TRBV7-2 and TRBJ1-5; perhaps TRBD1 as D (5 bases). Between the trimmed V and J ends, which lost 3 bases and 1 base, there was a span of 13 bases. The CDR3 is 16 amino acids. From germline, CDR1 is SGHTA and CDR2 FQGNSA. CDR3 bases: TGTGCCAGCAGCTTCAAATCGGGGGGAAGCAATCAGCCCCAGCATTTT. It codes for CASSFKSGGSNQPQHF.

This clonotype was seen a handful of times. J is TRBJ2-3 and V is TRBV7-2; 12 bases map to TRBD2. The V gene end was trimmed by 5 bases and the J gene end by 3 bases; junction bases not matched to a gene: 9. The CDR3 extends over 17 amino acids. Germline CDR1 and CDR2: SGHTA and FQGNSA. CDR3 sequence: CASSQATSGRGTDTQYF. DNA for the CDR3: TGTGCCAGCAGCCAGGCGACTAGCGGGAGAGGGACAGATACGCAGTATTTT.

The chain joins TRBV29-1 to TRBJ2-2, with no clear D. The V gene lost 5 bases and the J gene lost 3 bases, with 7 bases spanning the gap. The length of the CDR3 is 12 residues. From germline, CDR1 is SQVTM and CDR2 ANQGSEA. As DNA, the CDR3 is TGCAGCGTTAGGTACTACACCGGGGAGCTGTTTTTT. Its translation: CSVRYYTGELFF.

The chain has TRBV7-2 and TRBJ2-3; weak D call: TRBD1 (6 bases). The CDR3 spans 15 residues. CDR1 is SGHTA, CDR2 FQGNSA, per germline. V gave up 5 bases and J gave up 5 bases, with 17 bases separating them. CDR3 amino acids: CASSPSDSVGDTQYF. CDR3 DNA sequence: TGTGCCAGCAGCCCCTCGGACAGCGTAGGAGATACGCAGTATTTT.

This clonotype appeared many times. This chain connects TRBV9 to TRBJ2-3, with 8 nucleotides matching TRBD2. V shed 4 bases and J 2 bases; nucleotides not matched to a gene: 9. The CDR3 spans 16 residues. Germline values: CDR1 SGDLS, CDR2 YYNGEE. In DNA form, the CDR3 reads TGTGCCAGCAGCCCCTGGACTAGCAGAAACACAGATACGCAGTATTTT. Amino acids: CASSPWTSRNTDTQYF.

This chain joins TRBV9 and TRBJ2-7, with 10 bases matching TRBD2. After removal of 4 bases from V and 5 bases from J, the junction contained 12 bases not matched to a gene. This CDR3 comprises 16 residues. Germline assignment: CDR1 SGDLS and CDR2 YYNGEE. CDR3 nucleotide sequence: TGTGCCAGCAGCCCTAGAGGGCTAGCGGGAGCGGACGAGCAGTACTTC. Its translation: CASSPRGLAGADEQYF.

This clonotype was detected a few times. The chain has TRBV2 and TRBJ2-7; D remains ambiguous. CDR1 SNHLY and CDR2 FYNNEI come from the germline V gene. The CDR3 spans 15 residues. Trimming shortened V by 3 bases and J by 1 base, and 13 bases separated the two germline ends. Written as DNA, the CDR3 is TGTGCCAGCAGTGATGTGATGCGCGAATCCTACGAGCAGTACTTC. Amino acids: CASSDVMRESYEQYF.

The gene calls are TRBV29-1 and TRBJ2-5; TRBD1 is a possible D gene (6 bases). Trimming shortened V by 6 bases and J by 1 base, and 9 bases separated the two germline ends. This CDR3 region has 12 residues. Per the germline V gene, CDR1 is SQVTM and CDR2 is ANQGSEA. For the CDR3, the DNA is TGCAGCGTCGCGGACAGCCAAGAGACCCAGTACTTC. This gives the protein CSVADSQETQYF.

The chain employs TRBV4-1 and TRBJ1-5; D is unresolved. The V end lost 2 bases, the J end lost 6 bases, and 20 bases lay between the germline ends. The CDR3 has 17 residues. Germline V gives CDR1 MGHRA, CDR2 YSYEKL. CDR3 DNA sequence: TGCGCCAGCAGCCAAACTCCCTCCCGGGGAGGGAGTCAGCCCCAGCATTTT. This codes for CASSQTPSRGGSQPQHF.

The CDR3 sequence: CASSFGQLKNIQYF. DNA of the CDR3: TGTGCCAGCAGCTTCGGACAGCTCAAAAACATTCAGTACTTC. V is TRBV5-6 and J is TRBJ2-4; perhaps TRBD1 as D (6 bases). V lost 2 bases, J lost 3 bases, and 9 bases lay in between. The CDR3 runs 14 residues. CDR1 and CDR2 from the germline V gene are SGHDT and YYEEEE.

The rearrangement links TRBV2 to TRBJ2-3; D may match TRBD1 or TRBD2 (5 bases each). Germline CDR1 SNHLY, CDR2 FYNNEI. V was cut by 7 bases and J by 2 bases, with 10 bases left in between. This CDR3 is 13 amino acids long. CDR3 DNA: TGTGCCAGCAAATACGGGGCCACAGATACGCAGTATTTT. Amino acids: CASKYGATDTQYF.

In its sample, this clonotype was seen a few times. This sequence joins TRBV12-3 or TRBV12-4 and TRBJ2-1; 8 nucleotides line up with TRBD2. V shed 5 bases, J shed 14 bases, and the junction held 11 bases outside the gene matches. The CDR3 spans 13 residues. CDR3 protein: CASSPTGGLGKFF. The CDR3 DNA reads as TGTGCCAGCAGTCCGACCGGGGGACTAGGAAAGTTCTTC.

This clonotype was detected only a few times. The CDR3 sequence: CASSPGQVHTEAFF. The CDR3 nucleotides read TGTGCCAGCAGCCCCGGACAAGTTCACACTGAAGCTTTCTTT. The chain links TRBV7-2 to TRBJ1-1, with TRBD1 as a possible D gene (5 bases). Germline V gene data show CDR1 as SGHTA and CDR2 as FQGNSA. CDR3 length equals 14 residues. Deletions cut 5 bases from V and 3 bases from J, with 13 bases between.

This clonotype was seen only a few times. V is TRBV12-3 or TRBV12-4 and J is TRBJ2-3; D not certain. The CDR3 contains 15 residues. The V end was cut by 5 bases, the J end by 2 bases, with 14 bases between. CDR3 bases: TGTGCCAGCAGTCCCCAAGGGCAGTACACAGATACGCAGTATTTT. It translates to CASSPQGQYTDTQYF.

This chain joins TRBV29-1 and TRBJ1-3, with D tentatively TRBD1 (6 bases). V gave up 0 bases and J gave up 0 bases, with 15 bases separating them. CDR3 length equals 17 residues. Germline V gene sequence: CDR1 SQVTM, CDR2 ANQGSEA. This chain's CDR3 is CSVEDGGLGLSGNTIYF. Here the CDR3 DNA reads TGCAGCGTTGAAGATGGGGGGCTTGGCCTCTCTGGAAACACCATATATTTT.

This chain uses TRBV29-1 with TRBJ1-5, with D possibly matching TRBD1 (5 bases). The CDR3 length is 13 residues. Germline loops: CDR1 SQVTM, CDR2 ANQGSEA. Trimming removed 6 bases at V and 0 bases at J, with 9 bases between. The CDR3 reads CSVARGSNQPQHF. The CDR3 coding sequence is TGCAGCGTCGCGAGGGGTAGCAATCAGCCCCAGCATTTT.

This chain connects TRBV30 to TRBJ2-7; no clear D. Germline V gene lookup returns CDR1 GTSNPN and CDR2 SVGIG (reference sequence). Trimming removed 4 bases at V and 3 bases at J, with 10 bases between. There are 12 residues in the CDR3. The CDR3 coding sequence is TGTGCCTGGACGGGCTCGGGCTACGAGCAGTACTTC. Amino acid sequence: CAWTGSGYEQYF.

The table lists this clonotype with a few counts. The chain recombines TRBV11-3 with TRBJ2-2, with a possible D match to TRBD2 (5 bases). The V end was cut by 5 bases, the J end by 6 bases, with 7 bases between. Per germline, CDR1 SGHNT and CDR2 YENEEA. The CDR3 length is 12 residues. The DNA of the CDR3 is TGTGCCAGCAGCGGAGCGGCCGGGGAGCTGTTTTTT. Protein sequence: CASSGAAGELFF.

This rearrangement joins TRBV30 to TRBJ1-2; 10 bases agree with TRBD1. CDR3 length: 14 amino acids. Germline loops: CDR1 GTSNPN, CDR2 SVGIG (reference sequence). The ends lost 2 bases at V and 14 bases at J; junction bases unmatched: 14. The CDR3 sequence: CAWSTQSGTGEGTF. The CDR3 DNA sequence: TGTGCCTGGAGTACCCAATCCGGGACAGGGGAGGGAACCTTC.

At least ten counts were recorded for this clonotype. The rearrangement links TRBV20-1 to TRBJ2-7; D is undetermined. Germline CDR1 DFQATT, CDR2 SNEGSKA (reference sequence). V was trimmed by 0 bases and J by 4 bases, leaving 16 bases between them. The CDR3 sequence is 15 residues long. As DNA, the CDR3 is TGCAGTGCTAGAGATAATCAGCAGGTCTGGTACGAGCAGTACTTC. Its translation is CSARDNQQVWYEQYF.